These 8 T cell receptor beta chains were sequenced from one sample in a study of blood T cell repertoires in COVID-19. Measured with immunoSEQ multiplex PCR; TCRdb has only the in-frame clones, and not every one. The data hold around 120,000 clones, with around 87% observed a single time. The sequencing sample was made of peripheral blood. Receptors were obtained from a woman in her 70s with acute or convalescent COVID-19.

The chain is built from TRBV27 and TRBJ2-3; D is possibly TRBD1 (5 bases). The CDR3 sequence is 14 residues long. The germline CDR1 and CDR2 sequences are MNHEY and SMNVEV (reference sequence). With 5 bases removed from V and 0 bases from J, the gap between germline ends came to 9 bases. CDR3 region: CASSVRQSTDTQYF. The CDR3 DNA reads as TGTGCCAGCAGTGTTAGACAGAGCACAGATACGCAGTATTTT.

The chain couples TRBV7-6 to TRBJ2-6; 7 nucleotides align to TRBD1. Germline V lookup: CDR1 SGHVS, CDR2 FNYEAQ. This CDR3 comprises 18 residues. V gave up 0 bases and J gave up 0 bases; unmatched junction bases: 5. The CDR3 nucleotides read TGTGCCAGCAGCTTAGCAGTGACAGGGAACTCTGGGGCCAACGTCCTGACTTTC. This sequence encodes CASSLAVTGNSGANVLTF. The full variable domain, rest sourced from reference TRBV7-6 and TRBJ2-6, is GAGVSQSPRYKVTKRGQDVALRCDPISGHVSLYWYRQALGQGPEFLTYFNYEAQQDKSGLPNDRFSAERPEGSISTLTIQRTEQRDSAMYRCASSLAVTGNSGANVLTFGAGSRLTVL.

The V and J genes are TRBV28 and TRBJ1-2; D ambiguous. With 7 bases removed from V and 2 bases from J, the gap between germline ends came to 11 bases. This CDR3 is 13 amino acids long. Looked up from germline, CDR1 is MDHEN and CDR2 is SYDVKM. CDR3 sequence: CASTPAGNYGYTF. CDR3 nucleotide sequence: TGTGCCAGCACCCCTGCCGGGAACTATGGCTACACCTTC.

This clone was counted a few times. The same CDR3 can be traced to other DNA sequences in this sample. The rearrangement links TRBV5-1 to TRBJ1-3; D unclear. The ends were cut back, 0 bases at V and 3 bases at J, with 4 bases in the middle. This CDR3 spans 13 amino acids. CDR1 is SGHRS, CDR2 YFSETQ, per germline. The CDR3 coding sequence is TGCGCCAGCAGCTTGGCCGTTGGAAACACCATATATTTT. The encoded protein is CASSLAVGNTIYF.

This chain joins TRBV7-2 and TRBJ1-5; no clear D. Germline CDR1 SGHTA, CDR2 FQGNSA. The CDR3 is made up of 13 amino acids. V was cut by 2 bases and J by 6 bases, with 8 bases left in between. The CDR3 region has the DNA TGTGCCAGCAGCTTAACCCAGGTTCAGCCCCAGCATTTT. Translation gives CASSLTQVQPQHF.

The J gene is TRBJ1-5, the V gene TRBV15; D unclear. In germline, CDR1 is LNHNV, CDR2 YYDKDF (reference sequence). V shed 3 bases and J shed 6 bases, with 9 bases lying between them. This CDR3 has 13 amino acids. CDR3 DNA sequence: TGTGCCACCAGCAGGGCCCTAGGTCAGCCCCAGCATTTT. Protein sequence: CATSRALGQPQHF.

This chain uses TRBV6-5 with TRBJ2-7, with 10 bases matching TRBD1. The CDR3 consists of 14 residues. Germline trimming cut 5 bases from V and 5 bases from J; bases unmatched to any gene: 6. Germline V gene sequence: CDR1 MNHEY, CDR2 SVGAGI. CDR3 in amino acids: CASSRTGGYDEQYF. For the CDR3, the DNA is TGTGCCAGCAGTCGGACAGGGGGTTATGACGAGCAGTACTTC.

This clone was observed a single time. The CDR3, as DNA: TGTGCCAGCAGCTTCTCCGTGTCCCCCCTCCACTTT. This translates into CASSFSVSPLHF. J is TRBJ1-6 and V is TRBV5-8; D ambiguous. The V end lost 2 bases, the J end lost 13 bases, and 10 bases lay between the germline ends. This CDR3 comprises 12 residues. Looked up from germline, CDR1 is SGHTS and CDR2 is YDEGEE.